This TCR beta chain was sequenced during a study of T cell responses to AZD1222 COVID-19 vaccine. Study-wide results and caveats: Donors skewed white British and female; clonal diversity was possibly underestimated. The breadth and depth of Spike-specific TCRs increased once two AZD1222 doses had been given. Variant regions that are unmutated are reportedly the target of nearly half of spike-specific TCRs. Distributed over spike, vaccine-associated CD4 TCRs predominated at 160-218 and 743-854.

Profiling relied on immunoSEQ multiplex PCR, and the TCRdb table lists in-frame clones only, not all of them. This table has 84,000 or so clones, approximately 90% appearing once. As regards this clone: The antigen is undetermined.

The CDR3 has 17 residues. V lost 1 base, J lost 3 bases, and 6 bases stayed unmatched. The germline CDR1 and CDR2 sequences are SGHTA and FQGNSA. The sequence came from an adult in good health. The J gene is TRBJ2-3, the V gene TRBV7-2; 11 bases agree with TRBD2. Sequences were derived from peripheral blood, sampled on day 0 of MenACWY control vaccination. CDR3 nucleotides: TGTGCCAGCAGCTTAGTGCTAGCGGGGGGCCCTACAGATACGCAGTATTTT. Translation: CASSLVLAGGPTDTQYF.